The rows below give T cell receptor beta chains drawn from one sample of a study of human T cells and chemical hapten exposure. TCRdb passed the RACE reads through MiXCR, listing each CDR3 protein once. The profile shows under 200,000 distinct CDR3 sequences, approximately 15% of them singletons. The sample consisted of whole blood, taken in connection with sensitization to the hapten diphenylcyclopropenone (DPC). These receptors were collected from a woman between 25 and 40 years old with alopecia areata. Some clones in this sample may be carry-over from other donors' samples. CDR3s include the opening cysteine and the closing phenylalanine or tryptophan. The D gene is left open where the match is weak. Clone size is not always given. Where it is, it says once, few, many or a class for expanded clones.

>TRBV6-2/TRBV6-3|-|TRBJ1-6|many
TGTGCCAGCAGTTACGCCAAGAACTATAATTCACCCCTCCACTTT
CASSYAKNYNSPLHF
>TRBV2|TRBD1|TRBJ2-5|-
TGTGCCAGCAGCGTGACAGGGGTCCGTGAGACCCAGTACTTC
CASSVTGVRETQYF
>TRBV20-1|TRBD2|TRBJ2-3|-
TGCAGTGCTAGAGGGTCAGGACTAGCGAAAAAAGATACGCAGTATTTT
CSARGSGLAKKDTQYF
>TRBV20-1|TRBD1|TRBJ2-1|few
TGCAGTGCTCGACCCGACAGGGAAGAGCAGTTCTTC
CSARPDREEQFF
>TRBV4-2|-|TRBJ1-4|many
TGTGCCAGCAGCCGCCAACGACTGGGAGGAACAACTAATGAAAAACTGTTTTTT
CASSRQRLGGTTNEKLFF
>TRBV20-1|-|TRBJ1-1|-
TGCAGTGGAGGGGAGAATGAAGCTTTCTTT
CSGGENEAFF
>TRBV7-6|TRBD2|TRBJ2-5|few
TGTGCCAGCAGCCTACAGTCCGCGGGAGGAGAGACCCAGTACTTC
CASSLQSAGGETQYF
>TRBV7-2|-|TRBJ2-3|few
TGTGCCAGCAGCTCGTGGAGACAGTTCACAGATACGCAGTATTTT
CASSSWRQFTDTQYF
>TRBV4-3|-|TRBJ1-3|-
TGCGCCAGCAGCCAAGAAGGCAGGGGAAACACCATATATTTT
CASSQEGRGNTIYF
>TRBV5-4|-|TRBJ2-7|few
TGTGCCAGCAGCCCCAAACAAACGAAGCAGGGCGAGCAGTACTTC
CASSPKQTKQGEQYF
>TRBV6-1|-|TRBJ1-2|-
TGTGCCAGCGACAGTGCGTTCTCCTGGGGCTATGGCTACACCTTC
CASDSAFSWGYGYTF
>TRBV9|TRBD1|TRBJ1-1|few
TGTGCCAGCAGCGCGACAGGGGTCACTGAAGCTTTCTTT
CASSATGVTEAFF
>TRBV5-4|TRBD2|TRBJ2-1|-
TGTGCCAGCAGCTTGGGGGGACTAGCGGAGGGCTACAATGAGCAGTTCTTC
CASSLGGLAEGYNEQFF
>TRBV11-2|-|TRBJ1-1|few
TGTGCCAGCAGCGCCTTTAGAGGTCCGGTGAACACTGAAGCTTTCTTT
CASSAFRGPVNTEAFF